This T cell receptor (beta chain) is drawn from a study of blood T cell repertoires in COVID-19. Study as a whole: PBMCs, B-cell-depleted T cells, or T cells were the source of the cDNA or gDNA that made up the material.

The protocol was immunoSEQ multiplex PCR, while the TCRdb copy is restricted to in-frame clones and leaves out a portion. The top ten clones hold about 3.5% of a sample with some 60,000 clones, around 86% of them seen once. The CDR3 has 15 amino acids. The V gene's germline CDR1 is MNHEY and CDR2 SVGAGI. Trimming took off 2 bases at V and 8 bases at J, with 13 bases between the two ends. There are a few counts of this clone. The clonotype was recovered from an elderly woman with acute or convalescent COVID-19. Material: peripheral blood. The genes are TRBV6-5 and TRBJ1-6; D is possibly TRBD1 (6 bases). CDR3 coding DNA: TGTGCCAGCAGTTACACAACAGGGACGGATTCACCCCTCCACTTT. Translating gives CASSYTTGTDSPLHF.